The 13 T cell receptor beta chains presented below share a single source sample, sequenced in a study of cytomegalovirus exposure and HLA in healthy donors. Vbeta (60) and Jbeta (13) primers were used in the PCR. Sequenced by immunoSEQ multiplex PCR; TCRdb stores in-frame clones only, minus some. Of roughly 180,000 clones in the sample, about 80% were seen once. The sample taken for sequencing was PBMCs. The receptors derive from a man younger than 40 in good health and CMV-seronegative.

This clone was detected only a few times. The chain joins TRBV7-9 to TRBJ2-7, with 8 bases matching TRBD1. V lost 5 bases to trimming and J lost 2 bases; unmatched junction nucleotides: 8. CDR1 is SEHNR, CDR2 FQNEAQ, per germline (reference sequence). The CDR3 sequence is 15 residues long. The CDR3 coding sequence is TGTGCCAGCAGCCCAGACAGGGGTGGGCCCTACGAGCAGTACTTC. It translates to CASSPDRGGPYEQYF.

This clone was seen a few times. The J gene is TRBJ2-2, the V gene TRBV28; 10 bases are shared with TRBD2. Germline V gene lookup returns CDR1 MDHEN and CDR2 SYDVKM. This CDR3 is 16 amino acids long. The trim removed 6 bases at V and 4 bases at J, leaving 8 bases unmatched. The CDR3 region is CASSRRAGGSTGELFF. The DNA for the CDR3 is TGTGCCAGCAGCAGACGAGCGGGGGGGTCCACCGGGGAGCTGTTTTTT. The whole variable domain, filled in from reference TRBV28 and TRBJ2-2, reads DVKVTQSSRYLVKRTGEKVFLECVQDMDHENMFWYRQDPGLGLRLIYFSYDVKMKEKGDIPEGYSVSREKKERFSLILESASTNQTSMYLCASSRRAGGSTGELFFGEGSRLTVL.

The CDR3 here is CASSLSPGGNQPQHF. The DNA of the CDR3 is TGTGCCAGCAGTTTATCGCCCGGAGGAAATCAGCCCCAGCATTTT. The chain combines TRBV27 with TRBJ1-5; D remains ambiguous. Germline V gives CDR1 MNHEY, CDR2 SMNVEV (reference sequence). There are 15 residues in the CDR3. V lost 0 bases and J 4 bases, leaving 10 bases between the germline ends.

CDR3 DNA: TGTGCCTGGAGTTGGGACAGATCCTACGAGCAGTACTTC. It specifies CAWSWDRSYEQYF. The gene calls are TRBV30 and TRBJ2-7; 7 nucleotides match TRBD1. This CDR3 has 13 amino acids. Trimming removed 2 bases from V and 1 base from J; junction bases left unmatched: 2. Germline lookup yields CDR1 GTSNPN and CDR2 SVGIG (reference sequence).

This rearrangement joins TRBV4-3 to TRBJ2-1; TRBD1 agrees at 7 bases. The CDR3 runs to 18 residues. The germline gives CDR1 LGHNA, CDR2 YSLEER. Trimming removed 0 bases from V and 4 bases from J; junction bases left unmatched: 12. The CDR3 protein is CASSQERSRQGVYNEQFF. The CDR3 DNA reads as TGCGCCAGCAGCCAAGAAAGGTCGAGACAGGGAGTTTACAATGAGCAGTTCTTC.

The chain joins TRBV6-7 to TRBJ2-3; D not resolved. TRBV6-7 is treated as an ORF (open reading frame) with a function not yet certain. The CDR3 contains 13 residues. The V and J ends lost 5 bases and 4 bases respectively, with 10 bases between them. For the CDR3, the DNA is TGTGCCAGCAGTAACGAGCCTCCAGATACGCAGTATTTT. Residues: CASSNEPPDTQYF.

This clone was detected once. The CDR3 is CASSNGFLNEQFF. The CDR3 DNA reads as TGTGCCAGCAGCAACGGGTTCCTCAATGAGCAGTTCTTC. The chain recombines TRBV5-6 with TRBJ2-1; D uncertain. The V end was cut by 4 bases, the J end by 6 bases, with 11 bases between. This CDR3 is 13 amino acids long. Germline V gene data show CDR1 as SGHDT and CDR2 as YYEEEE.

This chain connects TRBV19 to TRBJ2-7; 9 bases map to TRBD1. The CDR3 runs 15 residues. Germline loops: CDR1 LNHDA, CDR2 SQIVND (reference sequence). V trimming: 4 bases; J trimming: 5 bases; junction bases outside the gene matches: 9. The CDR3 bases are TGTGCCAGTAGTACACCGGGACAGGGAGGTGACGAGCAGTACTTC. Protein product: CASSTPGQGGDEQYF.

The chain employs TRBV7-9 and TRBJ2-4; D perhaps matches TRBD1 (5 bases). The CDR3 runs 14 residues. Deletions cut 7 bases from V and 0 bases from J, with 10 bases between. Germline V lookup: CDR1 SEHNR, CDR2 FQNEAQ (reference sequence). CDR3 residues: CASTGQIAKNIQYF. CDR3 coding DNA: TGTGCCAGCACAGGACAAATAGCCAAAAACATTCAGTACTTC.

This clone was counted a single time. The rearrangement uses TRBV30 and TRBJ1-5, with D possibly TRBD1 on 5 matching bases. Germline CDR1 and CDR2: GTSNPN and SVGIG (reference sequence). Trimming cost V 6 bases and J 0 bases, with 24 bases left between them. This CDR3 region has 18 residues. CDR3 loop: CACSPDSRPAFSNQPQHF. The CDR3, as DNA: TGTGCCTGCAGCCCCGACAGCCGCCCGGCCTTTAGCAATCAGCCCCAGCATTTT.

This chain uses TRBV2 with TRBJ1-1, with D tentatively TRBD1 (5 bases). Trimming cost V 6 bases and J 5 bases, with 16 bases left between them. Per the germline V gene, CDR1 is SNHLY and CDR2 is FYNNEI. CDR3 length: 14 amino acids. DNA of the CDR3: TGTGCCAGCAGAGCGGGGCTGGGAGGGACTGAAGCTTTCTTT. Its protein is CASRAGLGGTEAFF.

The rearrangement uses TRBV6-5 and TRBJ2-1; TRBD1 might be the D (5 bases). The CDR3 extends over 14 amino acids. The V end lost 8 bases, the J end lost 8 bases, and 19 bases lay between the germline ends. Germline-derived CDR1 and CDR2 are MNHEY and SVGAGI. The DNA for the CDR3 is TGTGCCAGCTCTAGGGGCAGTTATGAGTATGAGCAGTTCTTC. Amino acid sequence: CASSRGSYEYEQFF.

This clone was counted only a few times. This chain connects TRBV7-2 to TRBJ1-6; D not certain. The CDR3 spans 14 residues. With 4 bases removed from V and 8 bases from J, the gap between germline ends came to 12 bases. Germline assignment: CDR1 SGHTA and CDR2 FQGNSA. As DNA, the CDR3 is TGTGCCAGCAGCTCACAGATATATCATTCACCCCTCCACTTT. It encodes CASSSQIYHSPLHF.